This passage covers 25 T cell receptor beta chains from one sample sequenced in a study of blood T cells in healthy people across ages. It was with a sample-barcoded 5' primer and a J-beta primer mix that a second PCR of roughly 7 to 12 cycles was run. MiXCR, run by TCRdb on the 5' RACE reads, gives a single entry per CDR3 protein. The sample lists 710,000 or so distinct CDR3 sequences, approximately 22% occurring once. Sequenced material: blood. The source of these receptors is a man between 65 and 80 years old in good health.

V is TRBV24-1 and J is TRBJ2-5; 7 nucleotides line up with TRBD2. The CDR3 extends over 20 amino acids. CDR1 and CDR2 from the germline V gene are KGHDR and SFDVKD. Trimming removed 9 bases from V and 1 base from J; junction bases left unmatched: 25. The CDR3 here is CATYHPKWTRWGIFQETQYF. The DNA for the CDR3 is TGTGCCACCTATCACCCGAAGTGGACTAGGTGGGGCATTTTCCAAGAGACCCAGTACTTC.

Comments on this clonotype: No DNA is shown, since the ends of the CDR3 on it are uncertain; the CDR3 is the one TCRdb lists. CDR3 region: CSVGVGTGLNEQCF. This chain connects TRBV29-1 to TRBJ2-7; the listed D gene, TRBD1, was not tested against the DNA. A total of 14 residues make up the CDR3, ends included. CDR1 and CDR2 from the germline V gene are SQVTM and ANQGSEA.

This clonotype appeared a few times. The rearrangement joins TRBV12-3 or TRBV12-4 to TRBJ2-5; perhaps D is TRBD1 or TRBD2 (5 bases each). This CDR3 has 16 residues. Trimming pared 6 bases from V and 0 bases from J, leaving 17 bases between. In nucleotides, the CDR3 is TGTGCCAGCAGGGGAAGGGGAGTCTTGTACCAAGAGACCCAGTACTTC. This translates into CASRGRGVLYQETQYF.

The gene calls are TRBV7-8 and TRBJ2-1; 11 nucleotides align to TRBD2. The junction had 4 bases not matched to a gene; V was cut back by 6 bases and J by 6 bases. The CDR3 covers 14 residues. The germline V gene has CDR1 SGHVS and CDR2 FQNEAQ. The CDR3 region is CASRLLAGVNEQFF. The CDR3 region has the DNA TGTGCCAGCAGATTACTAGCGGGGGTCAATGAGCAGTTCTTC.

This clonotype was seen only a few times. The genes are TRBV10-3 and TRBJ2-3; tentatively, D is TRBD2 (5 bases). The CDR3 consists of 14 residues. The ends were cut back, 3 bases at V and 6 bases at J, with 13 bases in the middle. Germline loops: CDR1 ENHRY, CDR2 SYGVKD. The CDR3: CAISEADPTDTQYF. In DNA, the CDR3 is TGTGCCATCAGTGAAGCGGACCCTACGGATACGCAGTATTTT.

As for this clonotype: Germline and junction disagree at one end, which may indicate a read error. The CDR3 sequence: CASSSQGIAVSTSPLPF. CDR3 DNA sequence: TGTGCCAGCAGCTCCCAAGGGATAGCAGTATCGACGTCACCCCTCCCCTTT. The chain combines TRBV7-2 with TRBJ1-6; D gene ambiguous. Germline V lookup: CDR1 SGHTA, CDR2 FQGNSA. This CDR3 spans 17 amino acids.

This sequence joins TRBV5-1 and TRBJ2-2, with no clear D. With 5 bases removed from V and 3 bases from J, the gap between germline ends came to 8 bases. This CDR3 has 13 amino acids. Per germline, CDR1 SGHRS and CDR2 YFSETQ. The CDR3: CASSYTDTGELFF. CDR3 bases: TGCGCCAGCAGTTATACGGACACCGGGGAGCTGTTTTTT. The full variable domain, in which reference TRBV5-1 and TRBJ2-2 provide the parts outside the CDR3, is KAGVTQTPRYLIKTRGQQVTLSCSPISGHRSVSWYQQTPGQGLQFLFEYFSETQRNKGNFPGRFSGRQFSNSRSEMNVSTLELGDSALYLCASSYTDTGELFFGEGSRLTVL.

V is TRBV20-1 and J is TRBJ1-4; 7 positions match TRBD1. This CDR3 comprises 15 residues. CDR1 is DFQATT, CDR2 SNEGSKA, per germline (reference sequence). Trimming removed 5 bases from V and 5 bases from J; junction bases left unmatched: 11. The CDR3 sequence is CSAQKPGQPNEKLFF. The CDR3 coding sequence is TGCAGTGCTCAGAAACCGGGACAGCCGAATGAAAAACTGTTTTTT.

This clonotype occurred a few times. The chain has TRBV6-2 or TRBV6-3 and TRBJ1-2, with 7 bases fitting TRBD1. Looked up from germline, CDR1 is MNHEY and CDR2 is SVGEGT. Trimming took 0 bases from V and 4 from J; bases not matched to a gene: 5. The CDR3 is 15 amino acids. The chain's CDR3 is CASSYSGTAIYGYTF. CDR3 DNA: TGTGCCAGCAGTTACTCCGGGACAGCTATCTATGGCTACACCTTC.

This clonotype was observed a handful of times. The chain has TRBV6-1 and TRBJ2-5; D ambiguous. Germline V lookup: CDR1 MNHNS, CDR2 SASEGT. V lost 5 bases to trimming and J lost 0 bases, with 10 bases between them. The CDR3 totals 14 residues. The CDR3 DNA sequence: TGTGCCAGCAGTACACGGGCCTACCAAGAGACCCAGTACTTC. It translates to CASSTRAYQETQYF.

The gene calls are TRBV19 and TRBJ2-5, with D tentatively TRBD1 (6 bases). The J call is in doubt because the DNA end fits TRBJ2-1 better. This CDR3 comprises 13 residues. CDR1 LNHDA and CDR2 SQIVND come from the germline V gene (reference sequence). This CDR3 is CASSRGRGDEQFF. CDR3 sequence (DNA): TGTGCCAGTAGTAGGGGCAGGGGCGATGAGCAGTTCTTC.

The chain couples TRBV4-1 to TRBJ2-3, with D possibly TRBD2 on 6 matching bases. V lost 0 bases, J lost 1 base, and 14 bases lay in between. Germline CDR1 MGHRA, CDR2 YSYEKL. The CDR3 extends over 17 amino acids. CDR3 protein: CASSQEGRGRGTDTQYF. The DNA of the CDR3 is TGCGCCAGCAGCCAAGAAGGACGGGGGAGAGGCACAGATACGCAGTATTTT.

The chain links TRBV18 to TRBJ1-1; D is uncertain. The CDR3 spans 15 residues. The germline CDR1 and CDR2 sequences are KGHSH and LQKENI. Trimming removed 2 bases at V and 1 base at J, with 11 bases between. The CDR3 sequence: CASSPTILGNTEAFF. CDR3 nucleotide sequence: TGTGCCAGCTCACCAACCATATTGGGGAACACTGAAGCTTTCTTT.

The V and J genes are TRBV2 and TRBJ1-1, with D perhaps TRBD1 (6 bases). CDR1 and CDR2 (germline): SNHLY, FYNNEI. There are 13 residues in the CDR3. The ends were cut back, 7 bases at V and 0 bases at J, with 9 bases in the middle. This CDR3 is CASTRGLNTEAFF. The DNA for the CDR3 is TGTGCCAGCACTCGGGGGCTGAACACTGAAGCTTTCTTT.

The chain couples TRBV5-1 to TRBJ2-1; no definite D call. Between the trimmed V and J ends, which lost 0 bases and 0 bases, there was a span of 7 bases. The CDR3 totals 15 residues. Germline V CDR1 and CDR2: SGHRS, YFSETQ. The CDR3 nucleotides read TGCGCCAGCAGCTTGGGGGCCCCCTCCTACAATGAGCAGTTCTTC. Encoded protein: CASSLGAPSYNEQFF.

The gene calls are TRBV3-1 and TRBJ2-1; no clear D gene. V was cut by 0 bases and J by 8 bases, with 5 bases left in between. Germline-derived CDR1 and CDR2 are LGHDT and YNNKEL (reference sequence). This CDR3 spans 12 amino acids. The CDR3 loop reads CASSQDRDEQFF. Written as DNA, the CDR3 is TGTGCCAGCAGCCAAGACAGAGATGAGCAGTTCTTC.

The V call is TRBV6-5, the J call TRBJ2-1, with D maybe TRBD1 (5 bases). The germline V gene has CDR1 MNHEY and CDR2 SVGAGI. The V gene lost 7 bases and the J gene lost 0 bases, with 13 bases spanning the gap. CDR3 length: 15 residues. The DNA for the CDR3 is TGTGCCAGCATCCCAGGGCGGTACTCCTACAATGAGCAGTTCTTC. This sequence encodes CASIPGRYSYNEQFF.

There are many counts of this clonotype. The J gene is TRBJ2-1, the V gene TRBV13; 14 bases line up with TRBD2. With 5 bases clipped from V and 7 bases from J, the junction kept 4 bases outside the gene matches. Germline V gene sequence: CDR1 PRHDT, CDR2 FYEKMQ (reference sequence). The length of the CDR3 is 15 residues. Here the CDR3 reads CASSRLAGGDNEQFF. The CDR3, as DNA: TGTGCCAGCAGCAGACTAGCGGGAGGGGATAATGAGCAGTTCTTC. The full variable domain, rest sourced from reference TRBV13 and TRBJ2-1, is AAGVIQSPRHLIKEKRETATLKCYPIPRHDTVYWYQQGPGQDPQFLISFYEKMQSDKGSIPDRFSAQQFSDYHSELNMSSLELGDSALYFCASSRLAGGDNEQFFGPGTRLTVL.

The genes are TRBV7-2 and TRBJ2-2; no reliable D call. The V end lost 1 base, the J end lost 2 bases, and 11 bases lay between the germline ends. Germline V gives CDR1 SGHTA, CDR2 FQGNSA. The CDR3 has 16 residues. In DNA, the CDR3 is TGTGCCAGCAGCTTAGTCTGGCAGACAAACACCGGGGAGCTGTTTTTT. Translating it yields CASSLVWQTNTGELFF.

In its sample, this clonotype was seen a few times. The chain uses TRBV28 and TRBJ1-2; weak D call: TRBD1 (6 bases). The V gene's germline CDR1 is MDHEN and CDR2 SYDVKM. With 5 bases removed from V and 4 bases from J, the gap between germline ends came to 17 bases. The CDR3 consists of 15 residues. CDR3: CASSPPTGGPYGYTF. The CDR3 DNA follows: TGTGCCAGCAGTCCTCCCACGGGGGGCCCCTATGGCTACACCTTC.

The V and J genes are TRBV12-3 or TRBV12-4 and TRBJ1-2, with a weak D call TRBD1 (5 bases). V dropped 9 bases and J dropped 8 bases, with 16 bases sitting between them. There are 12 residues in the CDR3. CDR3 bases: TGTGCCAGTGCGGCGGGGGGAAGGGGCTACACCTTC. It specifies CASAAGGRGYTF.

The chain carries TRBV7-9 and TRBJ2-1; TRBD2 agrees at 8 bases. The germline CDR1 and CDR2 sequences are SEHNR and FQNEAQ (reference sequence). The trim removed 3 bases at V and 5 bases at J, leaving 12 bases unmatched. This CDR3 is 17 amino acids long. The chain's CDR3 is CASSFQMGTSEHNEQFF. Here the CDR3 DNA reads TGTGCCAGCAGCTTCCAAATGGGGACTAGTGAACACAATGAGCAGTTCTTC.

J is TRBJ2-1 and V is TRBV9, with 11 bases that match TRBD2. Germline V gene sequence: CDR1 SGDLS, CDR2 YYNGEE. V shed 2 bases, J shed 5 bases, and the junction held 3 bases outside the gene matches. The CDR3 totals 15 residues. DNA of the CDR3: TGTGCCAGCAGCGTGACTAGCGGGACGAACAATGAGCAGTTCTTC. Its protein product is CASSVTSGTNNEQFF.

This clonotype has ten or more counts. The chain links TRBV15 to TRBJ2-7, with D perhaps assigned TRBD1 or TRBD2 (5 bases each). CDR1 LNHNV and CDR2 YYDKDF come from the germline V gene (reference sequence). V shed 2 bases and J shed 2 bases, with 7 bases lying between them. This CDR3 has 13 residues. CDR3 coding DNA: TGTGCCACCAGCAGACAGGGAGCCTACGAGCAGTACTTC. Residues: CATSRQGAYEQYF.

This clonotype was observed a few times. The V call is TRBV20-1, the J call TRBJ2-5; TRBD2 matches at 14 bases. The DNA end is a closer match to TRBJ2-7, so the J assignment may be wrong. Looked up from germline, CDR1 is DFQATT and CDR2 is SNEGSKA (reference sequence). This CDR3 comprises 18 residues. CDR3 sequence reads: CSARDPGLAGGRAYEQYF. The CDR3 nucleotides read TGCAGTGCTAGAGATCCCGGACTAGCGGGGGGCAGAGCCTACGAGCAGTACTTC.